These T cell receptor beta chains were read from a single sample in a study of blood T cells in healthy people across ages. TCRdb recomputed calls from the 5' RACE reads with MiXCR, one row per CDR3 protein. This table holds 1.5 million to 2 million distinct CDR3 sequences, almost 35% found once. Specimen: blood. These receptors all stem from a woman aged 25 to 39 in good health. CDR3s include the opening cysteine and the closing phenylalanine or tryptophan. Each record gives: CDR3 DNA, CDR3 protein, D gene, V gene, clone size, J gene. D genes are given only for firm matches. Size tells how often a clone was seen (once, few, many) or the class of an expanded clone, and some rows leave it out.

cdr3_nt: TGTGCCATCAGTGAGTGGCGCGGGGGACAGGGCCCAAATGAGCAGTTCTTC
cdr3_aa: CAISEWRGGQGPNEQFF
d_call: TRBD1
v_call: TRBV10-3
clone_size: few
j_call: TRBJ2-1

cdr3_nt: TGCAGTGCTAGAGAGTTGGGATTTAGCACAGATACGCAGTATTTT
cdr3_aa: CSARELGFSTDTQYF
d_call: .
v_call: TRBV20-1
clone_size: few
j_call: TRBJ2-3

cdr3_nt: TGCAGTGCTAGCGGATGGGGGTGGGAGGGCCAGTACAATGAGCAGTTCTTC
cdr3_aa: CSASGWGWEGQYNEQFF
d_call: TRBD2
v_call: TRBV20-1
clone_size: .
j_call: TRBJ2-1

cdr3_nt: TGTGCCAGCAGTTACACCGGGGGACATTTTTACGAGCAGTACTTC
cdr3_aa: CASSYTGGHFYEQYF
d_call: .
v_call: TRBV6-5
clone_size: .
j_call: TRBJ2-7

cdr3_nt: TGCGCCAGCAGCTTTGGACTAGCGGGGACGTACTACGAGCAGTACTTC
cdr3_aa: CASSFGLAGTYYEQYF
d_call: TRBD2
v_call: TRBV5-1
clone_size: .
j_call: TRBJ2-7

cdr3_nt: TGTGCCAGCAGCTTAGAACTAGTAGATGAGCAGTTCTTC
cdr3_aa: CASSLELVDEQFF
d_call: .
v_call: TRBV7-9
clone_size: .
j_call: TRBJ2-1

cdr3_nt: TGCGCCAGCAGCTTGGGTTCTTGGGACAGACCTTACAATGAGCGGTTCTTC
cdr3_aa: CASSLGSWDRPYNERFF
d_call: TRBD1
v_call: TRBV5-1
clone_size: .
j_call: TRBJ2-1

cdr3_nt: TGTGCCAGCAGCGTACAAGGGACCGAGCAGTACTTC
cdr3_aa: CASSVQGTEQYF
d_call: .
v_call: TRBV2
clone_size: few
j_call: TRBJ2-7

cdr3_nt: TGTGCCAGCAGGGGGGGTTACGGCAGGGATTCACCCCTCCACTTT
cdr3_aa: CASRGGYGRDSPLHF
d_call: .
v_call: TRBV7-6
clone_size: .
j_call: TRBJ1-6

cdr3_nt: TGTGCCAGCAGCGTTACCGGGACAGGGACCTACGAGCAGTACTTC
cdr3_aa: CASSVTGTGTYEQYF
d_call: TRBD1
v_call: TRBV7-3
clone_size: few
j_call: TRBJ2-7

cdr3_nt: TGCGCCAGCAGCTGGACAGGGATAAGCTACAATGAGCAGTTCTTC
cdr3_aa: CASSWTGISYNEQFF
d_call: TRBD1
v_call: TRBV5-1
clone_size: .
j_call: TRBJ2-1

cdr3_nt: TGCGCCAGCAGCCAAGGGGGAGTTTCCTACGAGCAGTACTTC
cdr3_aa: CASSQGGVSYEQYF
d_call: .
v_call: TRBV4-1
clone_size: many
j_call: TRBJ2-7

cdr3_nt: TGTGCCAGCAGGCAGGGACGGAGAGATTATGGCTACACCTTC
cdr3_aa: CASRQGRRDYGYTF
d_call: .
v_call: TRBV28
clone_size: .
j_call: TRBJ1-2

cdr3_nt: TGTGCCAGCAGTTACGGGGGAGAAGAGACCCAGTACTTC
cdr3_aa: CASSYGGEETQYF
d_call: .
v_call: TRBV12-3/TRBV12-4
clone_size: .
j_call: TRBJ2-5

cdr3_nt: TGTGCCACCAGTGATCCGGGACTAGCGGGAGCCGGGGAGCTGTTTTTT
cdr3_aa: CATSDPGLAGAGELFF
d_call: TRBD2
v_call: TRBV24-1
clone_size: .
j_call: TRBJ2-2

cdr3_nt: TGTGCCAGCAGCGTAAATGCAGACATCTATGGCTACACCTTC
cdr3_aa: CASSVNADIYGYTF
d_call: .
v_call: TRBV9
clone_size: few
j_call: TRBJ1-2

cdr3_nt: TGTGCCAGCAGCTTAAAACCCGGGACTGGAGACTACGAGCAGTACTTC
cdr3_aa: CASSLKPGTGDYEQYF
d_call: .
v_call: TRBV7-9
clone_size: .
j_call: TRBJ2-7

cdr3_nt: TGTGCCTGGAGTGAAACTGAAAAACTGTTTTTT
cdr3_aa: CAWSETEKLFF
d_call: .
v_call: TRBV30
clone_size: .
j_call: TRBJ1-4

cdr3_nt: TGTGCCAGCTTACCTTGGGGGTTGACGGCCCAGTACTTC
cdr3_aa: CASLPWGLTAQYF
d_call: .
v_call: TRBV2
clone_size: .
j_call: TRBJ2-5

cdr3_nt: TGCAGTGCCAAGAATCGGGACAGGGTATCCTACGAGCAGTACTTC
cdr3_aa: CSAKNRDRVSYEQYF
d_call: TRBD1
v_call: TRBV20-1
clone_size: few
j_call: TRBJ2-7

cdr3_nt: TGCAGTGCTAGTGGGACTGGCTCTTTCTCCTACGAGCAGTACTTC
cdr3_aa: CSASGTGSFSYEQYF
d_call: .
v_call: TRBV20-1
clone_size: .
j_call: TRBJ2-7

cdr3_nt: TGTGCCAGCAGTGATCGGGGGGCGACGACCCAAGAGACCCAGTACTTC
cdr3_aa: CASSDRGATTQETQYF
d_call: .
v_call: TRBV2
clone_size: few
j_call: TRBJ2-5

cdr3_nt: TGTGCCAGCAGCGTAGAAACAGGGATCCATCAGCCCCAGCATTTT
cdr3_aa: CASSVETGIHQPQHF
d_call: .
v_call: TRBV9
clone_size: .
j_call: TRBJ1-5

cdr3_nt: TGTGCCAGCAGTTACTTATTTCCTTCAGACAATCAGCCCCAGCATTTT
cdr3_aa: CASSYLFPSDNQPQHF
d_call: .
v_call: TRBV27
clone_size: .
j_call: TRBJ1-5

cdr3_nt: TGCGCCAGCAGCTTGACTACAGGGGGCGGGACCTACGAGCAGTACTTC
cdr3_aa: CASSLTTGGGTYEQYF
d_call: TRBD1
v_call: TRBV5-1
clone_size: .
j_call: TRBJ2-7

cdr3_nt: TGCAGTGCTAGAACCGGGGGGGTAGATACGCAGTATTTT
cdr3_aa: CSARTGGVDTQYF
d_call: TRBD2
v_call: TRBV20-1
clone_size: many
j_call: TRBJ2-3

cdr3_nt: TGCGCCAGCACCACAGGGGCGTCAGAGACCCAGTACTTC
cdr3_aa: CASTTGASETQYF
d_call: TRBD1
v_call: TRBV5-1
clone_size: few
j_call: TRBJ2-5

cdr3_nt: TGTGCCAGCAGTTTGACGGAATCGAGGGACGCTTTCTTT
cdr3_aa: CASSLTESRDAFF
d_call: .
v_call: TRBV27
clone_size: .
j_call: TRBJ1-1

cdr3_nt: TGCAGTGCCGTCGACAGGGAAGGCTCACCCCTCCACTTT
cdr3_aa: CSAVDREGSPLHF
d_call: TRBD1
v_call: TRBV20-1
clone_size: few
j_call: TRBJ1-6

cdr3_nt: TGTGCCAGCAGCTTTGAGGAAGGGATGGGTAGGGAGACCCAGTACTTC
cdr3_aa: CASSFEEGMGRETQYF
d_call: .
v_call: TRBV7-2
clone_size: few
j_call: TRBJ2-5

cdr3_nt: TGCAGTGTAACGGGAGGCCCCGACAATGAGCAGTTCTTC
cdr3_aa: CSVTGGPDNEQFF
d_call: TRBD2
v_call: TRBV20-1
clone_size: few
j_call: TRBJ2-1

cdr3_nt: TGTGCCAGCAGCTTAGGAAGCGGGGGAGGATATACGCAGTATTTT
cdr3_aa: CASSLGSGGGYTQYF
d_call: TRBD2
v_call: TRBV11-2
clone_size: .
j_call: TRBJ2-3

cdr3_nt: TGTGCCAGCAGGCAGGGGGTTCATCAGCCCCGGCATTTT
cdr3_aa: CASRQGVHQPRHF
d_call: TRBD1
v_call: TRBV6-6
clone_size: few
j_call: TRBJ1-5

cdr3_nt: TGTGCCATCAGTGAGTCTAACGCGGCAGGCGAGACCCAGTACTTC
cdr3_aa: CAISESNAAGETQYF
d_call: .
v_call: TRBV10-3
clone_size: .
j_call: TRBJ2-5

cdr3_nt: TGCGCCACCAACGGCGGGAGGGCCGTCTATGAGCAGTTCTTC
cdr3_aa: CATNGGRAVYEQFF
d_call: TRBD2
v_call: TRBV10-1
clone_size: many
j_call: TRBJ2-1

cdr3_nt: TGTGCCAGCACCCGACCCGGGACTAGCGGGGAGTTGAAGCAGTTCTTC
cdr3_aa: CASTRPGTSGELKQFF
d_call: TRBD2
v_call: TRBV12-3/TRBV12-4
clone_size: .
j_call: TRBJ2-1

cdr3_nt: TGCAGTGCTGGACGCGGCGACAATGAGCAGTTCTTC
cdr3_aa: CSAGRGDNEQFF
d_call: .
v_call: TRBV20-1
clone_size: .
j_call: TRBJ2-1

cdr3_nt: TGCTCTTTTTATGGGACTAGCGGGTGGTACTCCTACAATGAGCAGTTCTTC
cdr3_aa: CSFYGTSGWYSYNEQFF
d_call: TRBD2
v_call: TRBV29-1
clone_size: few
j_call: TRBJ2-1

cdr3_nt: TGTGCCAGCAGCCCTGGACAGGGGGCTGGCTACACCTTC
cdr3_aa: CASSPGQGAGYTF
d_call: TRBD1
v_call: TRBV7-9
clone_size: few
j_call: TRBJ1-2

cdr3_nt: TGTGCCAGCAGTCCGCAGAAAAAAGGGGGTACCGCGGGGTCGCCAGATACGCAGTATTTT
cdr3_aa: CASSPQKKGGTAGSPDTQYF
d_call: .
v_call: TRBV6-1
clone_size: few
j_call: TRBJ2-3

cdr3_nt: TGCGCCAGCAACGACCCTGGGACAGGGTCTGGGCGCAGCAATCAGCCCCGGCATTTT
cdr3_aa: CASNDPGTGSGRSNQPRHF
d_call: TRBD1
v_call: TRBV5-1
clone_size: .
j_call: TRBJ1-5

cdr3_nt: TGCGCCAGCAGCCAAAGCACCGGGACAGCGGGCAGGCTGCGCGGCTACACCTTC
cdr3_aa: CASSQSTGTAGRLRGYTF
d_call: TRBD1
v_call: TRBV4-1
clone_size: .
j_call: TRBJ1-2

cdr3_nt: TGTGCCAGCAGCGGGTCAACGGACAGGGTAATATATGGCTACACCTTC
cdr3_aa: CASSGSTDRVIYGYTF
d_call: TRBD1
v_call: TRBV9
clone_size: .
j_call: TRBJ1-2

cdr3_nt: TGTGCCAGCAGTGCTAACACGAAACCCTATGGCTACACCTTC
cdr3_aa: CASSANTKPYGYTF
d_call: .
v_call: TRBV6-6
clone_size: .
j_call: TRBJ1-2

cdr3_nt: TGCAGTGCCCCGGGGGAGCGTTTGCTAGCGGTAGATACGCAGTATTTT
cdr3_aa: CSAPGERLLAVDTQYF
d_call: TRBD2
v_call: TRBV20-1
clone_size: .
j_call: TRBJ2-3